The 29 T cell receptor beta chains presented below share a single source sample, sequenced in a study of cytomegalovirus exposure and HLA in healthy donors. It was with 60 Vbeta and 13 Jbeta primers that the PCR ran. Using immunoSEQ multiplex PCR, the repertoire was profiled, and TCRdb retains in-frame clones only, with some absent. The sample lists over 100,000 clones; approximately 64% were seen once. Sequencing used PBMCs. These receptors all come from a human donor in good health.

The chain has TRBV4-1 and TRBJ2-2; TRBD1 matches 7 bases. Trimming took 0 bases from V and 2 from J; bases not matched to a gene: 6. CDR1 and CDR2 from the germline V gene are MGHRA and YSYEKL. The CDR3 is made up of 17 amino acids. CDR3 region: CASSQDRAGGNTGELFF. The CDR3 DNA sequence: TGCGCCAGCAGCCAAGATCGGGCAGGGGGTAACACCGGGGAGCTGTTTTTT.

This clone was seen more than once but under ten times. This rearrangement joins TRBV5-5 to TRBJ2-7, with D tentatively TRBD1 (6 bases). V was pared by 5 bases and J by 5 bases, with 14 bases between. This CDR3 is built from 13 residues. The germline CDR1 and CDR2 sequences are SGHKS and YYEKEE (reference sequence). The CDR3 DNA reads TGTGCCAGCAGTCTAAACAGGGTCCACGAGCAGTACTTC. Translating it yields CASSLNRVHEQYF.

V gene TRBV12-5 combines with J gene TRBJ1-5; TRBD1 matches 9 bases. CDR3 length: 15 amino acids. With V trimmed by 1 base and J by 6 bases, 4 bases remained unmatched. Germline CDR1 and CDR2: LGHNT and FRNRAP. CDR3 in amino acids: CASGLGQGGFQPQHF. CDR3 in DNA: TGTGCTAGTGGTTTGGGACAGGGGGGATTTCAGCCCCAGCATTTT.

On this clone: One junction end does not reproduce the germline sequence, and a read error may be involved. This chain joins TRBV7-9 and TRBJ1-5; D gene ambiguous. Germline loops: CDR1 SEHNR, CDR2 FQNEAQ (reference sequence). CDR3 length equals 12 residues. CDR3 in DNA: TGTTCCAGCAGCTCCATCAATCAGCCCCAGCATTTT. Translation: CSSSSINQPQHF.

The V gene is TRBV11-2, the J gene TRBJ1-1; D might be TRBD1 (6 bases). The CDR3 contains 13 residues. Germline values: CDR1 SGHAT, CDR2 FQNNGV. V lost 6 bases and J 0 bases, leaving 8 bases between the germline ends. CDR3: CASSGQLNTEAFF. The CDR3 DNA follows: TGTGCCAGCAGTGGACAGCTGAACACTGAAGCTTTCTTT.

This clone appeared once. The chain recombines TRBV6-5 with TRBJ2-7; the D gene is possibly TRBD2 (6 bases). Trimming left V 2 bases short and J 5 bases short, with 16 bases between. CDR1 and CDR2 from the germline V gene are MNHEY and SVGAGI. The CDR3 length is 15 residues. CDR3 sequence: CASSYNGGLSHEQYF. Written as DNA, the CDR3 is TGTGCCAGCAGTTACAATGGGGGGTTGAGCCACGAGCAGTACTTC.

This chain uses TRBV11-2 with TRBJ2-7; no reliable D call. V shed 8 bases and J shed 1 base, with 15 bases lying between them. The CDR3 is 14 residues long. CDR1 and CDR2 (germline): SGHAT, FQNNGV. The CDR3 is CASQWADTSYEQYF. Written as DNA, the CDR3 is TGTGCCAGCCAATGGGCAGATACTTCCTACGAGCAGTACTTC. Looking up the rest from reference TRBV11-2 and TRBJ2-7 gives the full variable domain: EAGVAQSPRYKIIEKRQSVAFWCNPISGHATLYWYQQILGQGPKLLIQFQNNGVVDDSQLPKDRFSAERLKGVDSTLKIQPAKLEDSAVYLCASQWADTSYEQYFGPGTRLTVT.

This clone was detected a few times. The chain carries TRBV6-5 and TRBJ1-1; 9 nucleotides match TRBD1. Germline values: CDR1 MNHEY, CDR2 SVGAGI. CDR3 length equals 15 residues. V lost 6 bases and J lost 1; bases outside the gene matches: 6. In DNA, the CDR3 is TGTGCCAGCAGCACAGGGGGCGGAGGGAACACTGAAGCTTTCTTT. Its translation is CASSTGGGGNTEAFF.

The V and J genes are TRBV28 and TRBJ1-5; 7 positions match TRBD1. The CDR3 extends over 18 amino acids. The germline V gene encodes CDR1 MDHEN and CDR2 SYDVKM. The V and J ends lost 3 bases and 5 bases, in that order; junction bases with no gene match: 16. As DNA, the CDR3 is TGTGCCAGCAGTTTGGACCTTGGACAGGCGGGTGGGTATCAGCCCCAGCATTTT. Its protein is CASSLDLGQAGGYQPQHF.

The genes are TRBV19 and TRBJ2-6, with D perhaps TRBD2 (6 bases). Trimming cost V 3 bases and J 2 bases, with 11 bases left between them. The germline V gene has CDR1 LNHDA and CDR2 SQIVND (reference sequence). This CDR3 comprises 16 residues. The CDR3 spells CASSIRGGTGANVLTF. CDR3 nucleotide sequence: TGTGCCAGTAGTATTCGGGGAGGAACTGGGGCCAACGTCCTGACTTTC.

This clone has a handful of counts. The chain is built from TRBV5-1 and TRBJ1-5; a weak D match, TRBD1 (5 bases). Germline CDR1 is SGHRS and CDR2 is YFSETQ. V gave up 0 bases and J gave up 0 bases, with 7 bases separating them. CDR3 length: 15 amino acids. The CDR3 DNA sequence: TGCGCCAGCAGCTTGGACGGACATAGCAATCAGCCCCAGCATTTT. It yields the protein CASSLDGHSNQPQHF.

A few counts support this clone. Other DNA sequences within the sample encode an identical CDR3. This chain joins TRBV19 and TRBJ2-3; maybe TRBD2 (7 bases). CDR1 LNHDA and CDR2 SQIVND come from the germline V gene (reference sequence). V lost 3 bases to trimming and J lost 1 base, with 11 bases between them. This CDR3 contains 15 residues. The CDR3 is CASSIGGAGTDTQYF. Written as DNA, the CDR3 is TGTGCCAGTAGTATTGGGGGGGCTGGCACAGATACGCAGTATTTT.

This sequence joins TRBV6-6 and TRBJ1-5; 9 nucleotides match TRBD1. The CDR3 has 16 amino acids. With 4 bases clipped from V and 7 bases from J, the junction kept 11 bases outside the gene matches. CDR1 is MNHNY, CDR2 SVGAGI, per germline (reference sequence). The CDR3 DNA follows: TGTGCCAGCAGTTCTACTTGGACAGGGGCTAAGCAGCCCCAGCATTTT. Translated: CASSSTWTGAKQPQHF.

The rearrangement joins TRBV11-2 to TRBJ2-1; 12 bases line up with TRBD2. Germline V CDR1 and CDR2: SGHAT, FQNNGV. The CDR3 has 15 amino acids. V lost 6 bases to trimming and J lost 4 bases; unmatched junction nucleotides: 4. This CDR3 reads CASRPTSGSYNEQFF. The DNA of the CDR3 is TGTGCCAGCAGACCGACTAGCGGGAGTTACAATGAGCAGTTCTTC.

The V and J genes are TRBV30 and TRBJ2-7, with 8 bases matching TRBD2. J gave up 2 bases and V 1 base, and 10 bases lay outside the gene matches. This CDR3 spans 16 amino acids. Germline V gives CDR1 GTSNPN, CDR2 SVGIG (reference sequence). The CDR3: CAWSEGLPGLAYEQYF. In DNA form, the CDR3 reads TGTGCCTGGAGTGAAGGGCTCCCGGGACTAGCCTACGAGCAGTACTTC. Filled out from reference TRBV30 and TRBJ2-7, the complete variable domain reads SQTIHQWPATLVQPVGSPLSLECTVEGTSNPNLYWYRQAAGRGLQLLFYSVGIGQISSEVPQNLSASRPQDRQFILSSKKLLLSDSGFYLCAWSEGLPGLAYEQYFGPGTRLTVT.

The chain carries TRBV11-2 and TRBJ2-7, with 7 nucleotides matching TRBD1. With 3 bases clipped from V and 0 bases from J, the junction kept 5 bases outside the gene matches. The germline CDR1 and CDR2 sequences are SGHAT and FQNNGV. The CDR3 is 15 amino acids. The CDR3 here is CASSFYRGSSYEQYF. CDR3 coding DNA: TGTGCCAGCAGCTTTTACAGGGGAAGCTCCTACGAGCAGTACTTC.

The chain links TRBV6-5 to TRBJ2-5; TRBD2 agrees at 8 bases. Matching the DNA end better, TRBJ2-7 makes the J call doubtful. The CDR3 has 14 residues. Looked up from germline, CDR1 is MNHEY and CDR2 is SVGAGI. CDR3 in DNA: TGTGCCAGCAGTTCACCAGCGGGGGCCTACGAGCAGTACTTC. Translated: CASSSPAGAYEQYF.

V gene TRBV15 combines with J gene TRBJ1-5; 8 positions match TRBD1. Trimming took 0 bases from V and 2 from J; bases not matched to a gene: 3. The germline V gene encodes CDR1 LNHNV and CDR2 YYDKDF (reference sequence). The CDR3 covers 16 residues. DNA for the CDR3: TGTGCCACCAGCAGAGATCAGGACAGGGGCAATCAGCCCCAGCATTTT. Amino acids: CATSRDQDRGNQPQHF.

This clone was found once. This rearrangement joins TRBV2 to TRBJ2-7; D ambiguous. Germline-derived CDR1 and CDR2 are SNHLY and FYNNEI. Trimming cost V 2 bases and J 6 bases, with 11 bases left between them. The length of the CDR3 is 13 residues. The CDR3 sequence: CASSEQKFTEQYF. CDR3 coding DNA: TGTGCCAGCAGTGAACAGAAGTTTACCGAGCAGTACTTC.

The CDR3 here is CASSDSSGSTGELFF. CDR3 DNA sequence: TGTGCCAGCAGTGACTCTAGCGGGAGCACCGGGGAGCTGTTTTTT. This rearrangement joins TRBV6-4 to TRBJ2-2; 9 positions match TRBD2. The CDR3 loop spans 15 amino acids. CDR1 MRHNA and CDR2 SNTAGT come from the germline V gene. With V trimmed by 0 bases and J by 4 bases, 0 bases remained unmatched.

The genes are TRBV5-1 and TRBJ2-5, with TRBD1 matching over 9 bases. The germline V gene encodes CDR1 SGHRS and CDR2 YFSETQ. This CDR3 has 14 amino acids. Germline trimming cut 4 bases from V and 5 bases from J; bases unmatched to any gene: 6. The CDR3 spells CASSTGQGRETQYF. CDR3 DNA sequence: TGCGCCAGCAGCACCGGACAGGGGCGGGAGACCCAGTACTTC.

The chain recombines TRBV19 with TRBJ2-1, with D hard to call. Trimming took 1 base from V and 7 from J, leaving 8 bases between them. The CDR3 is made up of 13 amino acids. CDR1 is LNHDA, CDR2 SQIVND, per germline (reference sequence). CDR3 nucleotide sequence: TGTGCCAGTAGTATAGGGAGTTGGAATGAGCAGTTCTTC. Its protein product is CASSIGSWNEQFF.

The chain is built from TRBV28 and TRBJ1-1; 9 positions agree with TRBD1. The V segment lost 7 bases and the J segment 1 base; nucleotides outside the gene matches: 4. The germline gives CDR1 MDHEN, CDR2 SYDVKM. CDR3 length: 14 amino acids. DNA of the CDR3: TGTGCCAGCATGTCGACAGGGGGGAACACTGAAGCTTTCTTT. Translation gives CASMSTGGNTEAFF. Looking up the rest from reference TRBV28 and TRBJ1-1 gives the full variable domain: DVKVTQSSRYLVKRTGEKVFLECVQDMDHENMFWYRQDPGLGLRLIYFSYDVKMKEKGDIPEGYSVSREKKERFSLILESASTNQTSMYLCASMSTGGNTEAFFGQGTRLTVV.

The table lists this clone with a few counts. The genes are TRBV27 and TRBJ2-1, with 8 bases aligning to TRBD1. Trimming removed 5 bases from V and 4 bases from J; junction bases left unmatched: 13. This CDR3 is 17 amino acids long. Germline V lookup: CDR1 MNHEY, CDR2 SMNVEV (reference sequence). CDR3 sequence: CASSGGLTGATYNEQFF. For the CDR3, the DNA is TGTGCCAGCAGTGGAGGACTGACAGGGGCGACATACAATGAGCAGTTCTTC.

This sequence joins TRBV19 and TRBJ2-2; TRBD1 is a possible D gene (6 bases). In germline, CDR1 is LNHDA, CDR2 SQIVND (reference sequence). Trimming stripped 6 bases from V and 0 bases from J, with 8 bases between. The CDR3 length is 14 residues. The CDR3 loop reads CASRRQANTGELFF. The CDR3, as DNA: TGTGCCAGTAGGCGACAGGCGAACACCGGGGAGCTGTTTTTT.

The chain combines TRBV7-2 with TRBJ1-1; D might be TRBD1 (6 bases). This CDR3 spans 13 amino acids. Trimming removed 5 bases at V and 7 bases at J, with 14 bases between. CDR1 SGHTA and CDR2 FQGNSA come from the germline V gene. Here the CDR3 reads CASSRLTGIEAFF. In DNA form, the CDR3 reads TGTGCCAGCAGCAGACTTACAGGGATTGAAGCTTTCTTT. Together with reference TRBV7-2 and TRBJ1-1, the CDR3 gives the full variable domain: GAGVSQSPSNKVTEKGKDVELRCDPISGHTALYWYRQSLGQGLEFLIYFQGNSAPDKSGLPSDRFSAERTGGSVSTLTIQRTQQEDSAVYLCASSRLTGIEAFFGQGTRLTVV.

A few counts support this clone. The rearrangement links TRBV12-5 to TRBJ2-7; D is perhaps TRBD1 (8 bases). Between the trimmed V and J ends, which lost 1 base and 6 bases, there was a span of 19 bases. This CDR3 spans 16 amino acids. Per germline, CDR1 LGHNT and CDR2 FRNRAP. CDR3 bases: TGTGCTAGTGGTTTGGCCGCCCTGGACAGGGAGGGCGAGCAGTACTTC. Protein product: CASGLAALDREGEQYF.

This chain links TRBV11-2 with TRBJ2-1; weak D call: TRBD2 (6 bases). The V end lost 5 bases, the J end lost 0 bases, and 14 bases lay between the germline ends. The CDR3 loop spans 16 amino acids. Looked up from germline, CDR1 is SGHAT and CDR2 is FQNNGV. This CDR3 reads CASSLNSGLSYNEQFF. The CDR3 bases are TGTGCCAGCAGCCTTAATAGCGGCCTCTCCTACAATGAGCAGTTCTTC.

The chain uses TRBV5-5 and TRBJ2-5, with 7 bases that match TRBD1. Germline V CDR1 and CDR2: SGHKS, YYEKEE (reference sequence). CDR3 length equals 17 residues. V lost 6 bases, J lost 6 bases, and 20 bases stayed unmatched. The chain's CDR3 is CASTPWDSEDWAKTQYF. CDR3 DNA sequence: TGTGCCAGCACCCCTTGGGACAGCGAGGATTGGGCGAAGACCCAGTACTTC. Combining the CDR3 with reference TRBV5-5 and TRBJ2-5 gives the whole variable domain DAGVTQSPTHLIKTRGQQVTLRCSPISGHKSVSWYQQVLGQGPQFIFQYYEKEERGRGNFPDRFSARQFPNYSSELNVNALLLGDSALYLCASTPWDSEDWAKTQYFGPGTRLLVL.